This T cell receptor beta chain was observed in a study of blood T cell repertoires in COVID-19. Germline V gene data show CDR1 as MNHNS and CDR2 as SASEGT. The CDR3 runs 14 residues. Trimming took off 2 bases at V and 1 base at J, with 8 bases between the two ends. Generated by immunoSEQ multiplex PCR, the TCRdb table keeps only in-frame clones and is missing some. The sample records approximately 91,000 clones, 60% to 85% being singletons. This clone has a handful of counts. The sequence was obtained from a woman aged 80 or over with acute or convalescent COVID-19. Input material: peripheral blood. The chain couples TRBV6-1 to TRBJ2-5; D gene ambiguous. This chain's CDR3 is CASSELSPQETQYF. For the CDR3, the DNA is TGTGCCAGCAGTGAACTAAGTCCCCAAGAGACCCAGTACTTC.